Shown below are 9 T cell receptor beta chains from a single sample sequenced in a study of blood T cell repertoires in COVID-19. The repertoire was sequenced with immunoSEQ multiplex PCR; TCRdb's copy has only in-frame clones and lacks some. Of approximately 260,000 clones in the sample, around 88% were seen once. The sequenced sample consisted of PBMCs or T cells enriched from blood (not recorded which). These receptors all come from a woman between 40 and 55 years old with acute COVID-19.

In regard to this clone: Within the sample, other DNA sequences also encode this same CDR3. The rearrangement joins TRBV10-3 to TRBJ2-7; D is unclear. This CDR3 is 13 amino acids long. Germline CDR1 is ENHRY and CDR2 is SYGVKD. V was trimmed by 2 bases and J by 0 bases, leaving 5 bases between them. The CDR3 sequence: CAISEGSSYEQYF. Written as DNA, the CDR3 is TGTGCCATCAGTGAGGGCAGCTCCTACGAGCAGTACTTC.

The gene calls are TRBV6-2 or TRBV6-3 and TRBJ2-7, with 11 nucleotides matching TRBD1. After removal of 10 bases from V and 2 bases from J, the junction contained 10 bases not matched to a gene. In germline, CDR1 is MNHEY, CDR2 SVGEGT. The length of the CDR3 is 15 residues. In nucleotides, the CDR3 is TGTGCCACCCGCCCAGGGACAGGGGGAGCCTACGAGCAGTACGTC. Its translation: CATRPGTGGAYEQYV.

The chain couples TRBV27 to TRBJ2-2; D unclear. Looked up from germline, CDR1 is MNHEY and CDR2 is SMNVEV (reference sequence). Trimming removed 5 bases at V and 4 bases at J, with 8 bases between. This CDR3 has 13 residues. The CDR3 nucleotides are TGTGCCAGCAGTACCAGTACCACCGGGGAGCTGTTTTTT. It yields the protein CASSTSTTGELFF.

The rearrangement joins TRBV3-1 (or the pseudogene TRBV3-2) to TRBJ1-4; 9 bases line up with TRBD1. The V and J ends lost 3 bases and 4 bases, in that order; junction bases with no gene match: 3. In germline, CDR1 is LGHDT, CDR2 YNNKEL (reference sequence). The CDR3 spans 15 residues. CDR3 in DNA: TGTGCCAGCAGCCAGGGGACAGGGAATAATGAAAAACTGTTTTTT. The encoded protein is CASSQGTGNNEKLFF.

This clone occurred once. The chain combines TRBV6-5 with TRBJ2-1; TRBD1 agrees at 7 bases. The germline gives CDR1 MNHEY, CDR2 SVGAGI. The CDR3 sequence is 15 residues long. Germline trimming cut 0 bases from V and 7 bases from J; bases unmatched to any gene: 6. CDR3: CASSYSTGFGNEQFF. The CDR3 DNA reads TGTGCCAGCAGTTACTCGACAGGGTTTGGGAATGAGCAGTTCTTC.

This rearrangement joins TRBV7-8 to TRBJ1-5; D may be TRBD1 (6 bases). The ends were cut back, 5 bases at V and 3 bases at J, with 11 bases in the middle. CDR1 SGHVS and CDR2 FQNEAQ come from the germline V gene. The CDR3 is made up of 14 amino acids. CDR3 in DNA: TGTGCCAGCAGCCTGACAGGCCTCAATCAGCCCCAGCATTTT. Translating it yields CASSLTGLNQPQHF.

The rearrangement joins TRBV25-1 to TRBJ1-1; TRBD1 agrees at 12 bases. Trimming took 6 bases from V and 3 from J; bases not matched to a gene: 8. The germline V gene has CDR1 MGHDK and CDR2 SYGVNS. The CDR3 spans 16 residues. CDR3 sequence (DNA): TGTGCCAGCAGCGTCCCGGGACAGGGGGCTGACACTGAAGCTTTCTTT. Its protein is CASSVPGQGADTEAFF.

This clone was found once. The CDR3 sequence is CATSEKPSASGAETQYF. The CDR3 DNA follows: TGTGCCACCAGTGAAAAACCGAGCGCTAGCGGGGCGGAGACCCAGTACTTC. V and J are TRBV24-1 and TRBJ2-5; 9 bases match TRBD2. The CDR3 runs 17 residues. Germline CDR1 KGHDR, CDR2 SFDVKD. J gave up 5 bases and V 4 bases, and 13 bases lay outside the gene matches.

V gene TRBV5-6 combines with J gene TRBJ1-2; D unresolved. Looked up from germline, CDR1 is SGHDT and CDR2 is YYEEEE. This CDR3 has 11 residues. V dropped 5 bases and J dropped 6 bases, with 8 bases sitting between them. The CDR3 DNA reads TGTGCCAGCAGGGACTCTGATGGCTACACCTTC. Protein product: CASRDSDGYTF.